This T cell receptor beta chain is drawn from a study of blood T cell repertoires in COVID-19. Study context: Acute-phase and convalescent COVID-19 samples originated in the United States, Italy and Spain. Sample material is recorded as cDNA or gDNA derived from T cells, B-cell-depleted T cells, or PBMCs.

Authors' processing steps: Reference gene primer amplification yielded estimated nucleated cell counts. The repertoire was sequenced with immunoSEQ multiplex PCR; TCRdb's copy has only in-frame clones and lacks some. The DNA was the basis for D and trimming; V, J and clone size are from that table. The repertoire has 110,000 to 150,000 clones, 65% to 80% of them found once; the top ten carry around 13%. The ends lost 1 base at V and 3 bases at J; junction bases unmatched: 5. CDR1 LGHNA and CDR2 YSLEER come from the germline V gene. The CDR3 has 15 amino acids. Sequenced: peripheral blood. The rearrangement links TRBV4-3 to TRBJ2-7; 8 bases are shared with TRBD1. This sequence was found in a man older than 75 with acute or convalescent COVID-19. This CDR3 reads CASSQGTGNHYEQYF. Here the CDR3 DNA reads TGCGCCAGCAGCCAAGGGACAGGGAACCACTACGAGCAGTACTTC.